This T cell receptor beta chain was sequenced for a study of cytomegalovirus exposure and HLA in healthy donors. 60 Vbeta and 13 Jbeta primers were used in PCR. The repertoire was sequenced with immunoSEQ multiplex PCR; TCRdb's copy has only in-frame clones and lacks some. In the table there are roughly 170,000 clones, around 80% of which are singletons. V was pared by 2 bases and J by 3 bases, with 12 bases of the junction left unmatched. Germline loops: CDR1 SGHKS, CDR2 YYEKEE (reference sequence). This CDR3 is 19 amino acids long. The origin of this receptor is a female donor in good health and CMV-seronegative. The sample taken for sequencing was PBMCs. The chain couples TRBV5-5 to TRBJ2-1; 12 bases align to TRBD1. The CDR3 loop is CASSLSGPGTGGDYNEQFF. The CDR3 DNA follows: TGTGCCAGCAGCTTATCCGGCCCCGGGACAGGGGGCGACTACAATGAGCAGTTCTTC.